This passage covers 11 T cell receptor beta chains from one sample sequenced in a study of shared clonotypes between healthy human individuals. This table comes from immunoSEQ multiplex PCR, and its TCRdb copy is limited to in-frame clones, with some not included. The table includes under 700,000 clones, around 95% detected once. Naive CD8 cells, CD45RO-negative and positively selected for CCR7, excluded terminally differentiated effector memory CD45RA+ cells. The specimen was naive CD8+ T cells sorted from blood. These receptors were obtained from a woman aged 25 to 39 in good health.

The V gene is TRBV9, the J gene TRBJ2-1; D unresolved. The CDR3 runs to 13 residues. The germline V and J ends were trimmed by 0 bases and 8 bases, with 9 bases remaining between them. Germline V CDR1 and CDR2: SGDLS, YYNGEE. The CDR3 sequence is CASSVAGRDEQFF. The CDR3 nucleotides read TGTGCCAGCAGCGTAGCGGGTAGAGATGAGCAGTTCTTC.

The chain has TRBV4-2 and TRBJ2-7; D remains unclear. V lost 0 bases, J lost 5 bases, and 8 bases lay in between. The CDR3 runs to 13 residues. Germline assignment: CDR1 LGHNA and CDR2 YNFKEQ. DNA of the CDR3: TGTGCCAGCAGCCAAGAAGTGAGAAACGAGCAGTACTTC. Its protein is CASSQEVRNEQYF.

The rearrangement links TRBV7-9 to TRBJ2-6; no definite D call. The CDR3 has 15 residues. Germline V gene data show CDR1 as SEHNR and CDR2 as FQNEAQ (reference sequence). Trimming removed 1 base at V and 4 bases at J, with 8 bases between. DNA for the CDR3: TGTGCCAGCAGCTTAGTGTGGGCCGGGGCCAACGTCCTGACTTTC. Translating it yields CASSLVWAGANVLTF.

This chain connects TRBV11-2 to TRBJ2-1; a weak D match, TRBD1 (5 bases). The CDR3 length is 14 residues. The germline V and J ends were trimmed by 1 base and 10 bases, with 14 bases remaining between them. The germline gives CDR1 SGHAT, CDR2 FQNNGV. This chain's CDR3 is CASSLVPRAEEQFF. The DNA for the CDR3 is TGTGCCAGCAGCTTAGTTCCCAGGGCCGAAGAGCAGTTCTTC.

The chain links TRBV2 to TRBJ2-1, with 7 bases identical to TRBD2. This CDR3 spans 15 amino acids. The V gene's germline CDR1 is SNHLY and CDR2 FYNNEI. V lost 3 bases and J lost 4; bases outside the gene matches: 6. DNA of the CDR3: TGTGCCAGCAGTGATTCGGCGGGAGTGTACAATGAGCAGTTCTTC. It is translated as CASSDSAGVYNEQFF.

This sequence joins TRBV19 and TRBJ2-7; a possible D gene is TRBD2 (5 bases). V dropped 6 bases and J dropped 3 bases, with 15 bases sitting between them. CDR1 is LNHDA, CDR2 SQIVND, per germline (reference sequence). The CDR3 totals 14 residues. CDR3 sequence (DNA): TGTGCCAGTAGCGAAGGACTGGAACTCTACGAGCAGTACTTC. This encodes CASSEGLELYEQYF.

The chain carries TRBV11-3 and TRBJ2-5; possibly TRBD2 for D (5 bases). The DNA end favors TRBJ2-7, so the J call may be wrong. Germline values: CDR1 SGHNT, CDR2 YENEEA. This CDR3 is 13 amino acids long. The CDR3 DNA sequence: TGTGCCAGCAGCCACGGGGATACATACGAGCAGTACTTC. It codes for CASSHGDTYEQYF.

The chain carries TRBV19 and TRBJ2-3; possibly TRBD2 for D (6 bases). The CDR3 runs 17 residues. V was clipped by 6 bases and J by 1 base, with 20 bases between them. CDR1 and CDR2 (germline): LNHDA, SQIVND (reference sequence). The chain's CDR3 is CASRRSGTSRGTDTQYF. The CDR3 DNA follows: TGTGCCAGTAGGCGCTCCGGGACTTCTCGAGGCACAGATACGCAGTATTTT.

The J gene is TRBJ2-7, the V gene TRBV5-6; D could derive from TRBD1 or TRBD2 (5 bases each). V lost 0 bases and J lost 7, with 8 bases in between. The length of the CDR3 is 12 residues. The germline V gene has CDR1 SGHDT and CDR2 YYEEEE. The DNA of the CDR3 is TGTGCCAGCAGCTTGGGAGGGGAAGAGCAGTACTTC. This translates into CASSLGGEEQYF.

The chain has TRBV6-1 and TRBJ1-4; D not certain. This CDR3 contains 14 residues. With 2 bases removed from V and 7 bases from J, the gap between germline ends came to 11 bases. CDR1 and CDR2 (germline): MNHNS, SASEGT. CDR3 in amino acids: CASSEQELGEKLFF. As DNA, the CDR3 is TGTGCCAGCAGTGAACAGGAGTTGGGTGAAAAACTGTTTTTT.

The chain uses TRBV9 and TRBJ2-7; TRBD2 matches 9 bases. CDR3 length: 15 amino acids. Unmatched junction bases numbered 11, after V lost 4 bases and J lost 6 bases. The germline gives CDR1 SGDLS, CDR2 YYNGEE. CDR3 sequence: CASSPTGGRASEQYF. In nucleotides, the CDR3 is TGTGCCAGCAGCCCCACGGGCGGGAGGGCCTCCGAGCAGTACTTC.